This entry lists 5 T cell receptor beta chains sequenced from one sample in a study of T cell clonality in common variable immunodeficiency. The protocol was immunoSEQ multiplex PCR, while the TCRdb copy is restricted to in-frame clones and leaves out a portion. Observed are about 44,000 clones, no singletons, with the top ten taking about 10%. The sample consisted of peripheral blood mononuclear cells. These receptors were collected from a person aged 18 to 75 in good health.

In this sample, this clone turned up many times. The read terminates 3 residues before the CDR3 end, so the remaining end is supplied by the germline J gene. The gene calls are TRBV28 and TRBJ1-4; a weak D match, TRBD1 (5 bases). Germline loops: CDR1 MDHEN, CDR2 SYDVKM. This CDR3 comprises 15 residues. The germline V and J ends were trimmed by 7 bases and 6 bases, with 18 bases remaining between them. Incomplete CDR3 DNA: TGTGCCAGCACGGACTACAGGAACTTCGATGAAAAA. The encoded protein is CASTDYRNFDEK. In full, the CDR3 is CASTDYRNFDEKLFF.

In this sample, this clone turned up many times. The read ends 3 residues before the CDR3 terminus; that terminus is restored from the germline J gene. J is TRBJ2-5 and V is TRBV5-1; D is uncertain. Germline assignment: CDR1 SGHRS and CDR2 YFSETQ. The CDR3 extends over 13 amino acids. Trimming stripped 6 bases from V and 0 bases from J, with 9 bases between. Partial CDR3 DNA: TGCGCCAGCACTCTCCGGGACCAAGAGACC. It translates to CASTLRDQET. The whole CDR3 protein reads CASTLRDQETQYF.

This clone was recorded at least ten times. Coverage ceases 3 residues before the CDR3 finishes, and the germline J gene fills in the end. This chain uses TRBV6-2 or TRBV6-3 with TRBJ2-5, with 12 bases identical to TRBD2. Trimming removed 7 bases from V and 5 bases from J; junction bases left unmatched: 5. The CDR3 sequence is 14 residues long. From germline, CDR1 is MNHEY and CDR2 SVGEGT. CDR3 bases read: TGTGCCAGCACCCGACTAGCGGGGGAGGAGACC. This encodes CASTRLAGEET. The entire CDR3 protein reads CASTRLAGEETQYF.

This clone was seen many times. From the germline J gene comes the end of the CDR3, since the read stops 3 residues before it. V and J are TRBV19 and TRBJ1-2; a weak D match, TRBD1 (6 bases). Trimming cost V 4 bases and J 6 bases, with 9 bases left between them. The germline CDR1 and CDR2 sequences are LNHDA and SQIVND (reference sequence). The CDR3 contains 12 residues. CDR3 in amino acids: CASSTTGHGYTF. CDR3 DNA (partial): TGTGCCAGTAGTACTACAGGGCATGGC.

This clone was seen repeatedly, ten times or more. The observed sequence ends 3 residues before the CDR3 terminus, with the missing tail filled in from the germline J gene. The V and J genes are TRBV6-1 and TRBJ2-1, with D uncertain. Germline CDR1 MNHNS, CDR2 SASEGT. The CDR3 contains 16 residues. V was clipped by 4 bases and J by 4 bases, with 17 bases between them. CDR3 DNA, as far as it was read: TGTGCCAGCAGTGGGAACTATCTAGACCCTTACAATGAG. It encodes CASSGNYLDPYNE. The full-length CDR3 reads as CASSGNYLDPYNEQFF.